The rows below give T cell receptor beta chains drawn from one sample of a study of early T cells in non-severe SARS-CoV-2 infection. TCRdb ran MiXCR on the 5' RACE reads and lists one entry per CDR3 protein. The sample lists about 80,000 distinct CDR3 sequences, approximately 12% seen once, with roughly 3.1% in the top ten. Sequenced sample: whole blood. All receptors come from an adult who was a healthcare worker with PCR-confirmed SARS-CoV-2 infection or an uninfected control (not recorded which). The CDR3 runs from the conserved cysteine through the conserved F or W. A D gene is named only where the DNA matches it firmly. A clone size is listed for some rows: how often the clone was seen (once, few, many), or a class if it is expanded.

clone size	V gene	J gene	D gene	CDR3 DNA	CDR3 protein
few	TRBV7-9	TRBJ1-4	TRBD1	TGTGCCAGCAGCTCTTGGGACAGGACTAATGAAAAACTGTTTTTT	CASSSWDRTNEKLFF
many	TRBV7-9	TRBJ2-2	.	TGTGCCAGCAGCTCCCGCCTACGGGAGCCAGGCACCGGGGAGCTGTTTTTT	CASSSRLREPGTGELFF
few	TRBV4-1	TRBJ2-7	TRBD2	TGCGCCAGCAGCCAAGAGGGACTAGCGGATTTCGAGCAGTACTTC	CASSQEGLADFEQYF
.	TRBV20-1	TRBJ1-1	.	TGCAGTGCTAGTGTTGGAACCGGAGGCACTGAAGCTTTCTTT	CSASVGTGGTEAFF
.	TRBV20-1	TRBJ1-2	.	TGCAGTGCTAGACCCGCGACGGGGGCTGAAGGCTACACCTTC	CSARPATGAEGYTF
.	TRBV27	TRBJ2-3	.	TGTGCCAGCAGTTTCGGTGGCACAGATACGCAGTATTTT	CASSFGGTDTQYF
few	TRBV7-9	TRBJ2-1	.	TGTGCCAGCAGCATCGCTAGTGGGACAACCACTTACAATGAGCAGTTCTTC	CASSIASGTTTYNEQFF
.	TRBV5-1	TRBJ2-7	.	TGCGCCAGCAGCTTGGATGGCGAGCAGTACTTC	CASSLDGEQYF
.	TRBV29-1	TRBJ1-1	TRBD1	TGCAGCGTTGACCCCGGGACAGGATCCGTTAAAGCTTTCTTT	CSVDPGTGSVKAFF
few	TRBV30	TRBJ2-5	TRBD2	TGTGCCTGGATGATAGCGGGAGTGGAGACCCAGTACTTC	CAWMIAGVETQYF
many	TRBV7-6	TRBJ2-1	.	TGTGCCAGCAGCTTAAGGGCCCCCGGGGAACTTTACAATGAGCAGTTCTTC	CASSLRAPGELYNEQFF
.	TRBV3-1	TRBJ1-6	TRBD1	TGTGCCAGCAGCCAAGAATTAGCTCGACAGGGTTGGAATTCACCCCTCCACTTT	CASSQELARQGWNSPLHF
.	TRBV5-1	TRBJ1-4	TRBD1	TGCGCCAGCGCTGTGGGACAGAATGAAAAACTGTTTTTT	CASAVGQNEKLFF
many	TRBV27	TRBJ2-7	.	TGTGCCAGCAGGCCTGATACAGGGGAGGTCGACGAGCAGTACTTC	CASRPDTGEVDEQYF
few	TRBV20-1	TRBJ2-5	.	TGCAGTGCTAGATTGTCAGGCTTCCAAGAGACCCAGTACTTC	CSARLSGFQETQYF
.	TRBV5-1	TRBJ2-7	TRBD2	TGCGCCAGCAGCTCAGCGGGAGGGACCTACGAGCAGTACTTC	CASSSAGGTYEQYF